Following are 29 T cell receptor beta chains from one sample sequenced in a study of shared T cell receptors in the human thymus. Clones were read by immunoSEQ multiplex PCR, and TCRdb kept only the in-frame ones, dropping some. The repertoire consists of about 660,000 clones, with approximately 90% occurring once and the leading ten covering around 0.0099%. The same sample was also studied in work on human thymus T cells.

Sequenced input: thymocytes. The receptors come from a boy under two years old with a congenital heart defect.

The chain links TRBV9 to TRBJ2-7, with 9 bases fitting TRBD2. The CDR3 has 15 residues. Germline V gene lookup returns CDR1 SGDLS and CDR2 YYNGEE. Trimming cost V 3 bases and J 6 bases; bases outside gene matches: 10. Here the CDR3 reads CASSAQRSGSPEQYF. As DNA, the CDR3 is TGTGCCAGCAGCGCCCAGCGTAGCGGGAGTCCCGAGCAGTACTTC.

The chain combines TRBV29-1 with TRBJ2-1; 10 positions agree with TRBD1. CDR3 length: 13 residues. CDR1 and CDR2 (germline): SQVTM, ANQGSEA. Trimming cost V 5 bases and J 7 bases; bases outside gene matches: 5. The CDR3 here is CSVIGDRGNEQFF. In DNA, the CDR3 is TGCAGCGTTATTGGGGACAGGGGAAATGAGCAGTTCTTC.

On this clone itself: The junction and the germline gene differ at one end; a read error may be behind it. The rearrangement uses TRBV5-4 and TRBJ2-7, with D perhaps matching TRBD2 (5 bases). Germline V gene lookup returns CDR1 SGHNT and CDR2 YYREEE (reference sequence). The CDR3 runs 12 residues. The DNA of the CDR3 is TGTGCCAGCAGCTTGGACACTAGGTCCATGCACTTC. Translated, it gives CASSLDTRSMHF.

V usage is TRBV19 and J usage is TRBJ2-3; D not certain. Germline lookup yields CDR1 LNHDA and CDR2 SQIVND (reference sequence). Deletions cut 3 bases from V and 0 bases from J, with 10 bases between. This CDR3 has 15 residues. The CDR3 sequence: CASSIKATSTDTQYF. The CDR3 DNA follows: TGTGCCAGTAGTATCAAAGCGACTAGCACAGATACGCAGTATTTT.

The rearrangement uses TRBV6-6 and TRBJ2-2, with 7 nucleotides matching TRBD2. After removal of 8 bases from V and 3 bases from J, the junction contained 12 bases not matched to a gene. Germline V gene lookup returns CDR1 MNHNY and CDR2 SVGAGI (reference sequence). This CDR3 is 16 amino acids long. In nucleotides, the CDR3 is TGTGCCAGCCTCACAGGAGGGAGGGATGACACCGGGGAGCTGTTTTTT. Its protein product is CASLTGGRDDTGELFF.

Points on this clone: The junction departs from germline at one end; a sequencing error may be responsible. V usage is TRBV9 and J usage is TRBJ2-2, with unresolved D. The CDR3 is 15 amino acids. Germline V CDR1 and CDR2: SGDLS, YYNGEE. CDR3 loop: CASSVPPENTEELFF. The CDR3 bases are TGTGCCAGCAGCGTACCCCCGGAGAACACCGAGGAGCTGTTTTTT.

J is TRBJ1-4 and V is TRBV7-2; 10 nucleotides match TRBD1. V gave up 5 bases and J gave up 7 bases; unmatched junction bases: 7. CDR3 size: 15 residues. Germline CDR1 and CDR2: SGHTA and FQGNSA. The DNA for the CDR3 is TGTGCCAGCAGCCCCCCGGGACAGGGGAGTGAAAAACTGTTTTTT. This translates into CASSPPGQGSEKLFF.

This sequence joins TRBV6-5 and TRBJ1-2; D is ambiguous. The germline V gene has CDR1 MNHEY and CDR2 SVGAGI. V lost 6 bases, J lost 0 bases, and 11 bases lay in between. The CDR3 spans 14 residues. The chain's CDR3 is CASRAASANYGYTF. The DNA for the CDR3 is TGTGCCAGCAGGGCGGCTTCAGCTAACTATGGCTACACCTTC.

The rearrangement joins TRBV7-2 to TRBJ2-7; no firm D call. Germline lookup yields CDR1 SGHTA and CDR2 FQGNSA. The CDR3 covers 18 residues. V lost 5 bases, J lost 3 bases, and 26 bases lay in between. CDR3: CASSEPLSVGQIDYEQYF. The CDR3 DNA reads as TGTGCCAGCAGCGAACCCTTAAGCGTAGGTCAGATTGACTACGAGCAGTACTTC. Full variable domain (missing parts from reference TRBV7-2 and TRBJ2-7): GAGVSQSPSNKVTEKGKDVELRCDPISGHTALYWYRQSLGQGLEFLIYFQGNSAPDKSGLPSDRFSAERTGGSVSTLTIQRTQQEDSAVYLCASSEPLSVGQIDYEQYFGPGTRLTVT.

The CDR3 coding sequence is TGTGCCAGCAGTGCCGTAGCTCCCGAGCAGTACTTC. As protein: CASSAVAPEQYF. The V call is TRBV28, the J call TRBJ2-7; D is unclear. In germline, CDR1 is MDHEN, CDR2 SYDVKM. This CDR3 has 12 amino acids. The ends were cut back, 5 bases at V and 6 bases at J, with 11 bases in the middle.

The chain uses TRBV4-1 and TRBJ1-2; no clear D gene. Germline values: CDR1 MGHRA, CDR2 YSYEKL. The CDR3 consists of 16 residues. V lost 1 base, J lost 8 bases, and 20 bases lay in between. The CDR3 bases are TGCGCCAGCAGCCAAGCTAGGAGTGTGGCTACTCGGGGCTACACCTTC. Amino acids: CASSQARSVATRGYTF.

This clone was seen only a few times. CDR3 sequence (DNA): TGTGCCAGCAGCTTAGGGAAGGGAGCTGGCGGAAACACCATATATTTT. Protein: CASSLGKGAGGNTIYF. The V and J genes are TRBV7-9 and TRBJ1-3; D call uncertain. The germline V gene encodes CDR1 SEHNR and CDR2 FQNEAQ (reference sequence). V lost 1 base to trimming and J lost 4 bases, with 14 bases between them. This CDR3 contains 16 residues.

This clone appeared a single time. This sequence joins TRBV6-5 and TRBJ2-7; D gene ambiguous. From germline, CDR1 is MNHEY and CDR2 SVGAGI. This CDR3 region has 13 residues. Trimming left V 6 bases short and J 2 bases short, with 11 bases between. CDR3 region: CASSAWPTYEQYF. CDR3 coding DNA: TGTGCCAGCAGCGCTTGGCCCACCTACGAGCAGTACTTC.

In nucleotides, the CDR3 is TGCGCCAGCAGCACCGGAGCGGAAAACAATGAGCAGTTCTTC. Amino acids: CASSTGAENNEQFF. V gene TRBV4-3 combines with J gene TRBJ2-1; tentative D call: TRBD2 (5 bases). CDR1 is LGHNA, CDR2 YSLEER, per germline. Trimming took off 5 bases at V and 5 bases at J, with 13 bases between the two ends. The CDR3 has 14 residues.

The CDR3 region is CASRGGQGIRYEQYF. The CDR3 DNA sequence: TGTGCCAGCAGGGGGGGACAGGGCATCAGGTACGAGCAGTACTTC. This chain links TRBV6-1 with TRBJ2-7; TRBD1 matches at 9 bases. CDR1 and CDR2 (germline): MNHNS, SASEGT. The CDR3 loop spans 15 amino acids. V lost 6 bases, J lost 4 bases, and 10 bases stayed unmatched.

The J gene is TRBJ2-1, the V gene TRBV9, with 7 bases that match TRBD2. Trimming at V came to 4 bases and at J to 2 bases, leaving 6 bases not matched to a gene. Germline-derived CDR1 and CDR2 are SGDLS and YYNGEE. The CDR3 length is 15 residues. In DNA, the CDR3 is TGTGCCAGCAGCCCCCGACTAGCCCCCTACAATGAGCAGTTCTTC. This codes for CASSPRLAPYNEQFF.

The chain is built from TRBV28 and TRBJ2-7, with D possibly matching TRBD2 (6 bases). The CDR3 is 13 residues long. V was clipped by 4 bases and J by 2 bases, with 9 bases between them. Germline CDR1 reads MDHEN; CDR2 reads SYDVKM. The CDR3 loop is CASSWRATYEQYF. For the CDR3, the DNA is TGTGCCAGCAGTTGGAGGGCAACCTACGAGCAGTACTTC.

This clone turned up a few times. The rearrangement uses TRBV6-6 and TRBJ2-7; 11 bases map to TRBD2. Germline-derived CDR1 and CDR2 are MNHNY and SVGAGI (reference sequence). The CDR3 is 16 amino acids. V gave up 6 bases and J gave up 4 bases; unmatched junction bases: 11. Here the CDR3 reads CASSLPRTSGSYEQYF. CDR3 nucleotide sequence: TGTGCCAGCAGCCTCCCGCGGACTAGCGGGTCTTACGAGCAGTACTTC.

The chain is built from TRBV25-1 and TRBJ1-3, with 10 bases identical to TRBD1. From germline, CDR1 is MGHDK and CDR2 SYGVNS. J gave up 0 bases and V 9 bases, and 11 bases lay outside the gene matches. The CDR3 is 17 amino acids. The CDR3 bases are TGTGCCAGTTCACCGGGACAGGGGCCCTACTCTGGAAACACCATATATTTT. Translation gives CASSPGQGPYSGNTIYF.

J is TRBJ2-5 and V is TRBV19; perhaps TRBD2 as D (7 bases). The CDR3 consists of 16 residues. The V gene lost 6 bases and the J gene lost 5 bases, with 22 bases spanning the gap. Germline CDR1 LNHDA, CDR2 SQIVND (reference sequence). The CDR3 DNA reads as TGTGCCAGTAGGACCGCTGGGGGGGCCAAAGAGGAGACCCAGTACTTC. Translation: CASRTAGGAKEETQYF.

This clone has just a few counts. This rearrangement joins TRBV10-3 to TRBJ2-1; 7 bases agree with TRBD2. This CDR3 region has 13 residues. J lost 6 bases, V lost 5 bases, and 4 bases had no gene match. Germline lookup yields CDR1 ENHRY and CDR2 SYGVKD. The CDR3 protein is CAISQAGVNEQFF. The DNA of the CDR3 is TGTGCCATCAGTCAGGCGGGAGTCAATGAGCAGTTCTTC.

The chain links TRBV28 to TRBJ1-5, with 7 bases lining up with TRBD1. J was trimmed by 0 bases and V by 2 bases; bases with no gene match: 10. CDR1 and CDR2 (germline): MDHEN, SYDVKM. CDR3 size: 18 residues. CDR3 protein: CASSLDTTGKYSNQPQHF. CDR3 bases: TGTGCCAGCAGTTTAGACACGACAGGGAAGTATAGCAATCAGCCCCAGCATTTT.

J is TRBJ2-5 and V is TRBV29-1; 11 bases map to TRBD2. With 4 bases clipped from V and 6 bases from J, the junction kept 10 bases outside the gene matches. CDR1 SQVTM and CDR2 ANQGSEA come from the germline V gene. CDR3 length: 15 residues. In DNA form, the CDR3 reads TGCAGCGTTGGAAGACTAGCGGGGCGGGTAAAGACCCAGTACTTC. Amino acid sequence: CSVGRLAGRVKTQYF.

This chain links TRBV5-1 with TRBJ2-2; 8 nucleotides agree with TRBD2. The germline V gene has CDR1 SGHRS and CDR2 YFSETQ. Unmatched junction bases numbered 12, after V lost 4 bases and J lost 7 bases. The CDR3 runs 16 residues. The CDR3 here is CASSPGLALVVGELFF. Written as DNA, the CDR3 is TGCGCCAGCAGCCCTGGACTAGCCCTGGTGGTCGGGGAGCTGTTTTTT. Full variable domain (remainder filled in from reference TRBV5-1 and TRBJ2-2): KAGVTQTPRYLIKTRGQQVTLSCSPISGHRSVSWYQQTPGQGLQFLFEYFSETQRNKGNFPGRFSGRQFSNSRSEMNVSTLELGDSALYLCASSPGLALVVGELFFGEGSRLTVL.

The V gene is TRBV19, the J gene TRBJ2-1; D remains ambiguous. Per germline, CDR1 LNHDA and CDR2 SQIVND (reference sequence). Trimming removed 1 base from V and 9 bases from J, with 10 bases in between. The CDR3 contains 13 residues. The CDR3 region is CASSIARRGEQFF. The CDR3, as DNA: TGTGCCAGTAGTATAGCTCGGCGCGGTGAGCAGTTCTTC.

The chain couples TRBV7-9 to TRBJ2-7, with 12 bases fitting TRBD2. The CDR3 runs to 16 residues. Germline CDR1 is SEHNR and CDR2 is FQNEAQ (reference sequence). The junction had 3 bases not matched to a gene; V was cut back by 1 base and J by 2 bases. CDR3 in amino acids: CASSLVLAGGPYEQYF. The CDR3 DNA reads TGTGCCAGCAGCTTAGTACTAGCGGGAGGACCCTACGAGCAGTACTTC.

This rearrangement joins TRBV10-2 to TRBJ2-2, with 7 bases lining up with TRBD2. Germline CDR1 reads WSHSY; CDR2 reads SAAADI. Trimming removed 7 bases from V and 3 bases from J; junction bases left unmatched: 5. The CDR3 consists of 14 residues. The CDR3 loop is CASTGGTDTGELFF. CDR3 DNA sequence: TGCGCCAGCACGGGGGGAACCGACACCGGGGAGCTGTTTTTT.

This chain links TRBV18 with TRBJ2-3; 8 bases match TRBD1. CDR3 length: 15 residues. V dropped 6 bases and J dropped 5; count of bases not matched to a gene: 10. Germline V lookup: CDR1 KGHSH, CDR2 LQKENI. The CDR3 reads CASSPDRERVDTQYF. CDR3 sequence (DNA): TGTGCCAGCTCCCCGGACAGGGAGAGGGTAGATACGCAGTATTTT.

This rearrangement joins TRBV5-1 to TRBJ2-1; 12 bases agree with TRBD2. CDR1 is SGHRS, CDR2 YFSETQ, per germline. J lost 7 bases, V lost 2 bases, and 4 bases had no gene match. The CDR3 contains 15 residues. CDR3 bases: TGCGCCAGCAGCTTCTTAACTAGCGGGAGGAATGAGCAGTTCTTC. Protein: CASSFLTSGRNEQFF. Based on the CDR3 plus reference TRBV5-1 and TRBJ2-1, the full variable domain is KAGVTQTPRYLIKTRGQQVTLSCSPISGHRSVSWYQQTPGQGLQFLFEYFSETQRNKGNFPGRFSGRQFSNSRSEMNVSTLELGDSALYLCASSFLTSGRNEQFFGPGTRLTVL.